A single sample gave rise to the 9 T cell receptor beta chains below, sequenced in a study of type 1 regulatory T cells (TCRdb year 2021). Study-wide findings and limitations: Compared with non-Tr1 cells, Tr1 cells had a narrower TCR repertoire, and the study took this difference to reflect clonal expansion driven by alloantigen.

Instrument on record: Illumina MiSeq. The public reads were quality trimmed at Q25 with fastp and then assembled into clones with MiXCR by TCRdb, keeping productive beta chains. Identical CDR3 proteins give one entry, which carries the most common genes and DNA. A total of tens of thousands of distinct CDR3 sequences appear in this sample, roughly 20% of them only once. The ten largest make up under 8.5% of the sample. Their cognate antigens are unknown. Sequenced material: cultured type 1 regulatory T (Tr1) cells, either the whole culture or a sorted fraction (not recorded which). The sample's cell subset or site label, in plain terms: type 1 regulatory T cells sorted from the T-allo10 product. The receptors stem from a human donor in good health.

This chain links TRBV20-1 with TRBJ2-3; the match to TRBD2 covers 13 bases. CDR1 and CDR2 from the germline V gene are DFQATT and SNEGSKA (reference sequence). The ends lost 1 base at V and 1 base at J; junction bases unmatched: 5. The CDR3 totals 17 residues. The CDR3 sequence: CSARVTSGRGGTDTQYF. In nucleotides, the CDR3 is TGCAGTGCTAGAGTAACTAGCGGGAGGGGGGGCACAGATACGCAGTATTTT.

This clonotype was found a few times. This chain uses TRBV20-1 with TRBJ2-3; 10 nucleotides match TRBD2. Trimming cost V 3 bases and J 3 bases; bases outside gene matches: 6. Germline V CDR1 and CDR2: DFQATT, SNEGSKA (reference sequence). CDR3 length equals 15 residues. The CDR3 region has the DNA TGCAGTGCTAGTCGGTCAGCGGGAGGGACAGATACGCAGTATTTT. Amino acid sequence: CSASRSAGGTDTQYF.

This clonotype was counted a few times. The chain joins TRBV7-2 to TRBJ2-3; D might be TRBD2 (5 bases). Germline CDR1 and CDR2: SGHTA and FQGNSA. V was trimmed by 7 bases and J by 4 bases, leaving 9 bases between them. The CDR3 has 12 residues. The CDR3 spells CASTRRADTQYF. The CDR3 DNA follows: TGTGCCAGCACCCGGCGGGCAGATACGCAGTATTTT.

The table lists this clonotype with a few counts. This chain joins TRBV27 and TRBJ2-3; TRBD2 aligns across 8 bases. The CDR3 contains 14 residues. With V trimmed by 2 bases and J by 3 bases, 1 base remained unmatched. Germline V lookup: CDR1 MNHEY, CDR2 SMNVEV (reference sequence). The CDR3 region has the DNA TGTGCCAGCAGTTTAGCTAGCGGGACAGATACGCAGTATTTT. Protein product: CASSLASGTDTQYF.

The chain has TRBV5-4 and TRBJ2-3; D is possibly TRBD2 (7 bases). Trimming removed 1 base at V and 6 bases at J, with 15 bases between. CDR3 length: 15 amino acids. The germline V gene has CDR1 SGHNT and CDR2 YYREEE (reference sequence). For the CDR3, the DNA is TGTGCCAGCAGCTTGCCTAGCGGAGGGGGGGATACGCAGTATTTT. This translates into CASSLPSGGGDTQYF.

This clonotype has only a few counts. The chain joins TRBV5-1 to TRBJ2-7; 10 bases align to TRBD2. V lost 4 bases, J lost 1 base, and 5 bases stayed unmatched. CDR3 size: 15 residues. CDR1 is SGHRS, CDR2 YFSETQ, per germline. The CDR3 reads CASSPGSGRSYEQYF. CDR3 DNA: TGCGCCAGCAGCCCCGGTAGCGGGAGGTCCTACGAGCAGTACTTC.

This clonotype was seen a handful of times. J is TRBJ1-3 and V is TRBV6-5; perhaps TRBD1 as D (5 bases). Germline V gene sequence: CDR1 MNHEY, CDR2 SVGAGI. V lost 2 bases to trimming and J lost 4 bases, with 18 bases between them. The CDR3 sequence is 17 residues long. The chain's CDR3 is CASSYAPQGRTGNTIYF. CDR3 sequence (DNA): TGTGCCAGCAGTTACGCGCCGCAGGGCCGAACGGGAAACACCATATATTTT.

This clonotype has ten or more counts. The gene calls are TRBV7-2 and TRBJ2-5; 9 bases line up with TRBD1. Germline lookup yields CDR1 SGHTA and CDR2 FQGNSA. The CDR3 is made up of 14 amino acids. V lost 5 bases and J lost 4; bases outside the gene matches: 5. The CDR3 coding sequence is TGTGCCAGCAGCAGCGGACAGGGGAGAGAGACCCAGTACTTC. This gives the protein CASSSGQGRETQYF.

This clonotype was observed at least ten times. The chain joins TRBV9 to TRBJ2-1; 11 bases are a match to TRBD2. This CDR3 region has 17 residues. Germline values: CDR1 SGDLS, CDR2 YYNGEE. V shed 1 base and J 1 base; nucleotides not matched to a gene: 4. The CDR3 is CASSVRPSGRSYNEQFF. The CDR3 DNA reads TGTGCCAGCAGCGTAAGGCCTAGCGGGAGGTCCTACAATGAGCAGTTCTTC. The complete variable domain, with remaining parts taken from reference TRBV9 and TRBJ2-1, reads DSGVTQTPKHLITATGQRVTLRCSPRSGDLSVYWYQQSLDQGLQFLIQYYNGEERAKGNILERFSAQQFPDLHSELNLSSLELGDSALYFCASSVRPSGRSYNEQFFGPGTRLTVL.